The T cell receptor (beta chain) under discussion was sequenced for a study of shared clonotypes between healthy human individuals. General study points: Naive CD4 clonotype sharing across four donors was approximately 5%. The study found lower generation probabilities in non-shared clonotypes than in those shared by all four donors.

Generated by immunoSEQ multiplex PCR, the TCRdb table keeps only in-frame clones and is missing some. The table has around 550,000 clones, approximately 95% seen once; the top ten hold less than 0.06%. With regard to this clone: Its antigen is as yet unknown.

Sequenced material: naive CD4+ T cells sorted from blood. Subset here: CD45RA+ positively selected. The sequence derives from a woman in her thirties in good health.

CDR3 DNA: TGTGCCAGCAGTGAAAGGGTGGGAGACTATGGCTACACCTTC. It is translated as CASSERVGDYGYTF. The genes are TRBV2 and TRBJ1-2; no clear D gene. V gave up 2 bases and J gave up 3 bases, with 10 bases separating them. Germline values: CDR1 SNHLY, CDR2 FYNNEI. This CDR3 has 14 amino acids.